A single sample gave rise to the 26 T cell receptor beta chains below, sequenced in a study of blood T cell repertoires in COVID-19. This table comes from immunoSEQ multiplex PCR, and its TCRdb copy is limited to in-frame clones, with some not included. The sample lists roughly 670,000 clones, more than 80% seen once, with around 0.3% in the top ten. Sequencing was done on a sample of peripheral blood. The receptors here all came from a woman between 18 and 30 years old with acute or convalescent COVID-19.

The chain recombines TRBV24-1 with TRBJ2-5; D might be TRBD1 (6 bases). Germline-derived CDR1 and CDR2 are KGHDR and SFDVKD. The germline V and J ends were trimmed by 3 bases and 1 base, with 8 bases remaining between them. The CDR3 sequence is 14 residues long. In DNA form, the CDR3 reads TGTGCCACCAGTGATGGGACATCCCAAGAGACCCAGTACTTC. Its protein is CATSDGTSQETQYF.

The chain employs TRBV30 and TRBJ1-6; tentative D call: TRBD1 (6 bases). The CDR3 contains 13 residues. Deletions cut 4 bases from V and 10 bases from J, with 14 bases between. Germline V gene sequence: CDR1 GTSNPN, CDR2 SVGIG (reference sequence). Here the CDR3 reads CAWNHREGSPLHF. CDR3 bases: TGTGCCTGGAACCACAGGGAAGGATCACCCCTCCACTTT.

The V gene is TRBV29-1, the J gene TRBJ2-2; 11 bases are a match to TRBD1. J gave up 5 bases and V 6 bases, and 8 bases lay outside the gene matches. The CDR3 has 15 residues. CDR1 is SQVTM, CDR2 ANQGSEA, per germline. The CDR3: CSVAPGTGGTGELFF. In DNA, the CDR3 is TGCAGCGTCGCCCCCGGGACAGGGGGAACCGGGGAGCTGTTTTTT.

The CDR3: CASSVGGNEKLFF. Written as DNA, the CDR3 is TGTGCCAGTAGTGTCGGGGGTAATGAAAAACTGTTTTTT. The chain carries TRBV19 and TRBJ1-4; tentatively, D is TRBD1 (5 bases). CDR3 length equals 13 residues. CDR1 and CDR2 from the germline V gene are LNHDA and SQIVND (reference sequence). The germline V and J ends were trimmed by 5 bases and 4 bases, with 8 bases remaining between them. The whole variable domain, remainder taken from reference TRBV19 and TRBJ1-4, is DGGITQSPKYLFRKEGQNVTLSCEQNLNHDAMYWYRQDPGQGLRLIYYSQIVNDFQKGDIAEGYSVSREKKESFPLTVTSAQKNPTAFYLCASSVGGNEKLFFGSGTQLSVL.

The genes are TRBV30 and TRBJ1-1; TRBD1 aligns across 7 bases. Germline lookup yields CDR1 GTSNPN and CDR2 SVGIG (reference sequence). J was trimmed by 1 base and V by 4 bases; bases with no gene match: 3. The CDR3 sequence is 13 residues long. CDR3 sequence reads: CAWMGQQNTEAFF. The CDR3, as DNA: TGTGCCTGGATGGGACAGCAGAACACTGAAGCTTTCTTT.

This chain connects TRBV9 to TRBJ2-5; D is undetermined. The CDR3 is 14 residues long. Trimming removed 3 bases at V and 1 base at J, with 10 bases between. Germline loops: CDR1 SGDLS, CDR2 YYNGEE. The CDR3 here is CASSGRLGQETQYF. The DNA for the CDR3 is TGTGCCAGCAGCGGCAGACTCGGCCAAGAGACCCAGTACTTC.

This chain links TRBV5-4 with TRBJ2-3; D might be TRBD2 (5 bases). The germline gives CDR1 SGHNT, CDR2 YYREEE (reference sequence). The V gene lost 0 bases and the J gene lost 5 bases, with 7 bases spanning the gap. The CDR3 is 13 residues long. Written as DNA, the CDR3 is TGTGCCAGCAGCTTGGCGGGGATAGATACGCAGTATTTT. This encodes CASSLAGIDTQYF.

The chain has TRBV7-2 and TRBJ2-3; 9 bases fit TRBD1. Germline loops: CDR1 SGHTA, CDR2 FQGNSA. The CDR3 extends over 15 amino acids. V was clipped by 5 bases and J by 4 bases; unmatched bases: 7. The CDR3 reads CASSPQGARADTQYF. CDR3 in DNA: TGTGCCAGCAGCCCACAGGGGGCGCGGGCAGATACGCAGTATTTT.

This rearrangement joins TRBV9 to TRBJ1-1; D is uncertain. Trimming shortened V by 4 bases and J by 1 base, and 17 bases separated the two germline ends. The length of the CDR3 is 16 residues. CDR1 and CDR2 from the germline V gene are SGDLS and YYNGEE. The CDR3 DNA follows: TGTGCCAGCAGCCCGTGGGTGGTGGCAGGGAACACTGAAGCTTTCTTT. Translated: CASSPWVVAGNTEAFF. The full variable domain, completed using reference TRBV9 and TRBJ1-1, is DSGVTQTPKHLITATGQRVTLRCSPRSGDLSVYWYQQSLDQGLQFLIQYYNGEERAKGNILERFSAQQFPDLHSELNLSSLELGDSALYFCASSPWVVAGNTEAFFGQGTRLTVV.

The chain combines TRBV9 with TRBJ2-2; D gene ambiguous. Germline-derived CDR1 and CDR2 are SGDLS and YYNGEE. There are 12 residues in the CDR3. V was shortened by 3 bases and J by 4 bases, with 4 bases between the two germline ends. The CDR3 region has the DNA TGTGCCAGCAGCGCCGGCACCGGGGAGCTGTTTTTT. This gives the protein CASSAGTGELFF.

The rearrangement links TRBV18 to TRBJ2-7; unclear D gene. Trimming left V 5 bases short and J 3 bases short, with 11 bases between. The CDR3 is 13 amino acids. Germline V gene lookup returns CDR1 KGHSH and CDR2 LQKENI. CDR3 sequence: CASSIRLDYEQYF. The CDR3 DNA follows: TGTGCCAGCTCAATCAGGTTGGACTACGAGCAGTACTTC.

V is TRBV24-1 and J is TRBJ1-1; 7 bases are a match to TRBD1. Germline assignment: CDR1 KGHDR and CDR2 SFDVKD. This CDR3 spans 14 amino acids. The junction had 6 bases not matched to a gene; V was cut back by 5 bases and J by 4 bases. Here the CDR3 DNA reads TGTGCCACCAGTGCGGGGCAGGGGGGCACTGAAGCTTTCTTT. Its translation is CATSAGQGGTEAFF.

The rearrangement links TRBV24-1 to TRBJ2-7; D gene uncertain. Germline V gives CDR1 KGHDR, CDR2 SFDVKD. The germline V and J ends were trimmed by 8 bases and 0 bases, with 7 bases remaining between them. CDR3 length: 12 residues. This CDR3 reads CATMGSSYEQYF. The CDR3, as DNA: TGTGCCACCATGGGCAGCTCCTACGAGCAGTACTTC.

The chain links TRBV7-9 to TRBJ1-4; 8 nucleotides match TRBD1. Germline assignment: CDR1 SEHNR and CDR2 FQNEAQ (reference sequence). V was clipped by 0 bases and J by 5 bases; unmatched bases: 8. The CDR3 contains 17 residues. This chain's CDR3 is CASSLAVTGGFNEKLFF. In DNA, the CDR3 is TGTGCCAGCAGCTTAGCTGTTACAGGGGGGTTCAATGAAAAACTGTTTTTT.

The chain carries TRBV24-1 and TRBJ2-3; 10 positions match TRBD2. The trim removed 3 bases at V and 2 bases at J, leaving 7 bases unmatched. CDR1 KGHDR and CDR2 SFDVKD come from the germline V gene. This CDR3 spans 17 amino acids. CDR3 loop: CATSDKLAGRDTDTQYF. In nucleotides, the CDR3 is TGTGCCACCAGTGATAAACTAGCGGGGAGAGACACAGATACGCAGTATTTT.

This clone occurred a few times. The V gene is TRBV29-1, the J gene TRBJ1-1, with D unresolved. In germline, CDR1 is SQVTM, CDR2 ANQGSEA. The V end lost 3 bases, the J end lost 1 base, and 9 bases lay between the germline ends. CDR3 length equals 13 residues. CDR3 DNA: TGCAGCGTTGAGTCGTCGCGGAACACTGAAGCTTTCTTT. Translated: CSVESSRNTEAFF.

V and J are TRBV24-1 and TRBJ1-2, with 8 nucleotides matching TRBD1. The CDR3 has 14 residues. The germline V gene has CDR1 KGHDR and CDR2 SFDVKD. Trimming at V came to 6 bases and at J to 3 bases, leaving 5 bases not matched to a gene. This chain's CDR3 is CATSRTGTHYGYTF. The CDR3 DNA reads TGTGCCACCAGTCGGACAGGGACCCACTATGGCTACACCTTC.

Remarks on this clone: One end of the junction is discordant with germline, which a read error may explain. This chain connects TRBV5-1 to TRBJ1-2; 9 positions agree with TRBD1. CDR1 and CDR2 from the germline V gene are SGHRS and YFSETQ. CDR3 length: 15 amino acids. The CDR3 DNA is TGTGCCAGCAGCTTAGGCTCGACAGGGGGTTATGGCTACACCTTC. Protein sequence: CASSLGSTGGYGYTF.

This chain joins TRBV7-6 and TRBJ2-2; 8 nucleotides line up with TRBD1. J was trimmed by 0 bases and V by 2 bases; bases with no gene match: 8. Germline-derived CDR1 and CDR2 are SGHVS and FNYEAQ. The CDR3 is 18 amino acids. The CDR3 DNA sequence: TGTGCCAGCAGCTTAACAGGACAGGGCGGCTCGAACACCGGGGAGCTGTTTTTT. Translated, it gives CASSLTGQGGSNTGELFF.

The chain links TRBV30 to TRBJ1-2; D remains unclear. V lost 2 bases and J lost 8, with 15 bases in between. This CDR3 has 13 residues. The germline CDR1 and CDR2 sequences are GTSNPN and SVGIG (reference sequence). The CDR3 coding sequence is TGTGCCTGGAGTCCCATCCACGCGCGGGGCTACACCTTC. This codes for CAWSPIHARGYTF. Based on the CDR3 plus reference TRBV30 and TRBJ1-2, the full variable domain is SQTIHQWPATLVQPVGSPLSLECTVEGTSNPNLYWYRQAAGRGLQLLFYSVGIGQISSEVPQNLSASRPQDRQFILSSKKLLLSDSGFYLCAWSPIHARGYTFGSGTRLTVV.

This clone was seen once. This rearrangement joins TRBV9 to TRBJ1-1; D perhaps matches TRBD1 (6 bases). Trimming pared 2 bases from V and 6 bases from J, leaving 11 bases between. This CDR3 is built from 13 residues. Germline assignment: CDR1 SGDLS and CDR2 YYNGEE. The CDR3 DNA reads as TGTGCCAGCAGCGTCCAAACAGGGTCTGAAGCTTTCTTT. Its protein product is CASSVQTGSEAFF.

Only one count was recorded for this clone. This chain links TRBV12-3 or TRBV12-4 with TRBJ2-4; possible D gene TRBD2, 5 bases. The V end was cut by 3 bases, the J end by 8 bases, with 8 bases between. This CDR3 comprises 12 residues. The CDR3, as DNA: TGTGCCAGCAGTTTCGGGGTGGACATTCAGTACTTC. Translated, it gives CASSFGVDIQYF.

This chain connects TRBV7-2 to TRBJ2-1; D might be TRBD2 (5 bases). Germline V gives CDR1 SGHTA, CDR2 FQGNSA. The CDR3 is 15 amino acids. V was cut by 5 bases and J by 0 bases, with 11 bases left in between. CDR3 sequence: CASSPDGNSYNEQFF. The CDR3 bases are TGTGCCAGCAGCCCAGACGGGAACTCCTACAATGAGCAGTTCTTC.

This clone was seen only once. This rearrangement joins TRBV7-2 to TRBJ2-3; D perhaps matches TRBD1 (7 bases). This CDR3 contains 19 residues. The V gene's germline CDR1 is SGHTA and CDR2 FQGNSA. V lost 0 bases to trimming and J lost 2 bases, with 21 bases between them. As DNA, the CDR3 is TGTGCCAGCAGCTTAGCCAGTAGACAGGGACTTTTTAACACAGATACGCAGTATTTT. It translates to CASSLASRQGLFNTDTQYF. Based on the CDR3 plus reference TRBV7-2 and TRBJ2-3, the full variable domain is GAGVSQSPSNKVTEKGKDVELRCDPISGHTALYWYRQSLGQGLEFLIYFQGNSAPDKSGLPSDRFSAERTGGSVSTLTIQRTQQEDSAVYLCASSLASRQGLFNTDTQYFGPGTRLTVL.

This sequence joins TRBV5-1 and TRBJ1-4; possible D gene TRBD1, 6 bases. This CDR3 comprises 15 residues. V was cut by 0 bases and J by 3 bases, with 9 bases left in between. CDR1 is SGHRS and CDR2 is YFSETQ in the germline V gene. The CDR3 here is CASSLVGQANEKLFF. In nucleotides, the CDR3 is TGCGCCAGCAGCTTGGTGGGACAAGCTAATGAAAAACTGTTTTTT.

J is TRBJ2-7 and V is TRBV6-5; possibly TRBD1 for D (6 bases). The CDR3 runs to 14 residues. From germline, CDR1 is MNHEY and CDR2 SVGAGI. V was pared by 4 bases and J by 0 bases, with 10 bases between. This chain's CDR3 is CASSFDRSSYEQYF. In nucleotides, the CDR3 is TGTGCCAGCAGTTTTGACAGGAGCTCCTACGAGCAGTACTTC.